Shown below are 23 T cell receptor beta chains from a single sample sequenced in a study of blood T cells in healthy people across ages. A sample-barcoded 5' primer and a J-beta primer mix were used in a second PCR of roughly 7 to 11 cycles. TCRdb redid the calling of the 5' RACE reads with MiXCR, one entry per CDR3 protein. This repertoire shows hundreds of thousands of distinct CDR3 sequences, nearly 25% found once; its top ten account for roughly 10%. These data were also reused for a study on T cells of mothers and their children.

Sequencing was performed on blood. The source is a boy younger than 18 in good health.

The chain uses TRBV6-2 or TRBV6-3 and TRBJ2-1, with 7 bases identical to TRBD1. The J call may be faulty, since TRBJ2-5 better matches the DNA end. The CDR3 has 14 amino acids. Germline V gives CDR1 MNHEY, CDR2 SVGEGT. The CDR3: CASSYPTGRETQYF. DNA of the CDR3: TGTGCCAGCAGTTACCCGACAGGGCGGGAGACCCAGTACTTC.

This clonotype showed up just a few times. This chain connects TRBV9 to TRBJ2-5, with 7 bases matching TRBD2. Unmatched junction bases numbered 5, after V lost 3 bases and J lost 0 bases. The length of the CDR3 is 15 residues. Germline V lookup: CDR1 SGDLS, CDR2 YYNGEE. CDR3: CASSAGGTDQETQYF. The CDR3 bases are TGTGCCAGCAGCGCCGGGGGGACGGACCAAGAGACCCAGTACTTC. The full variable domain, its missing parts supplied by reference TRBV9 and TRBJ2-5, is DSGVTQTPKHLITATGQRVTLRCSPRSGDLSVYWYQQSLDQGLQFLIQYYNGEERAKGNILERFSAQQFPDLHSELNLSSLELGDSALYFCASSAGGTDQETQYFGPGTRLLVL.

This clonotype came up a few times. The chain uses TRBV29-1 and TRBJ2-7, with TRBD2 as a possible D gene (6 bases). Germline V CDR1 and CDR2: SQVTM, ANQGSEA. The V end lost 4 bases, the J end lost 6 bases, and 13 bases lay between the germline ends. CDR3 length: 12 amino acids. CDR3 amino acids: CSVGWRGGEQYF. CDR3 nucleotide sequence: TGCAGCGTTGGGTGGAGGGGAGGCGAGCAGTACTTC.

The rearrangement links TRBV24-1 to TRBJ2-7; a possible D gene is TRBD2 (5 bases). The CDR3 runs to 12 residues. Germline CDR1 KGHDR, CDR2 SFDVKD. CDR3 DNA sequence: TGTACCCGAAGGACTTTCTCCTACGAGCAGTACTTC. Protein product: CTRRTFSYEQYF.

This clonotype was counted only a few times. The V call is TRBV27, the J call TRBJ2-2; maybe TRBD1 (6 bases). From germline, CDR1 is MNHEY and CDR2 SMNVEV (reference sequence). CDR3 length: 16 residues. Trimming took 1 base from V and 4 from J, leaving 13 bases between them. CDR3 nucleotides: TGTGCCAGCAGTTTATTTGGCAGGGGTGTCACCGGGGAGCTGTTTTTT. Amino acid sequence: CASSLFGRGVTGELFF.

The chain links TRBV20-1 to TRBJ2-3, with TRBD2 identical over 8 bases. J gave up 3 bases and V 3 bases, and 8 bases lay outside the gene matches. The CDR3 covers 15 residues. In germline, CDR1 is DFQATT, CDR2 SNEGSKA (reference sequence). Here the CDR3 reads CSARRSGSRTDTQYF. The CDR3 bases are TGCAGTGCTAGGCGCAGCGGGAGCAGAACAGATACGCAGTATTTT.

This clonotype was counted a single time. This chain links TRBV20-1 with TRBJ2-2; the D call may be TRBD1 or TRBD2 (6 bases each). This CDR3 has 16 residues. Germline CDR1 is DFQATT and CDR2 is SNEGSKA (reference sequence). Trimming left V 0 bases short and J 6 bases short, with 17 bases between. CDR3 loop: CSARDPGAMLSGELFF. CDR3 coding DNA: TGCAGTGCTAGAGATCCGGGGGCCATGCTGTCCGGGGAGCTGTTTTTT.

Comment on this clonotype: A read error may account for a junction end that differs from germline. The rearrangement links TRBV5-8 to TRBJ2-1; TRBD2 aligns across 10 bases. The CDR3 sequence is 15 residues long. Germline values: CDR1 SGHTS, CDR2 YDEGEE. The CDR3, as DNA: TGTGCCAGCAGCGGGCCAAGGACTAGCGGCAATGAGCAGTTCTTT. It is translated as CASSGPRTSGNEQFF.

This clonotype has more than one count but fewer than ten. A read error may produce the germline difference seen at one junction end. This chain uses TRBV7-6 with TRBJ2-1; unclear D gene. This CDR3 region has 15 residues. Germline values: CDR1 SGHVS, CDR2 FNYEAQ. CDR3 region: CASSLDPGHYDEQFF. The CDR3 DNA reads TGTGCCAGCAGCTTAGACCCAGGCCACTACGATGAGCAGTTCTTC.

This clonotype was seen a handful of times. This chain uses TRBV20-1 with TRBJ1-1, with D perhaps matching TRBD1 (6 bases). The V and J ends lost 5 bases and 4 bases respectively, with 20 bases between them. The CDR3 runs to 15 residues. Germline V gene data show CDR1 as DFQATT and CDR2 as SNEGSKA (reference sequence). For the CDR3, the DNA is TGCAGTGCTCCCTGGGCCCGGGGGCGAAGCACTGAAGCTTTCTTT. Translated, it gives CSAPWARGRSTEAFF.

This clonotype appeared a few times. The V gene is TRBV7-8, the J gene TRBJ2-5; a possible D gene is TRBD2 (6 bases). The J call may be incorrect, as the DNA end agrees better with TRBJ2-1. This CDR3 is 12 amino acids long. Germline V gene sequence: CDR1 SGHVS, CDR2 FQNEAQ. CDR3: CASSFGGDEQFF. CDR3 coding DNA: TGTGCCAGCAGCTTCGGGGGAGATGAGCAGTTCTTC.

The rearrangement joins TRBV19 to TRBJ1-2, with D possibly TRBD1 on 5 matching bases. The CDR3 is made up of 15 amino acids. The V gene's germline CDR1 is LNHDA and CDR2 SQIVND (reference sequence). Between the trimmed V and J ends, which lost 5 bases and 6 bases, there was a span of 19 bases. The CDR3 region is CASSPRQIMRDGYTF. The CDR3 DNA reads as TGTGCCAGTAGTCCCCGACAGATTATGAGAGATGGCTACACCTTC. The entire variable domain, with the rest obtained from reference TRBV19 and TRBJ1-2, is as follows: DGGITQSPKYLFRKEGQNVTLSCEQNLNHDAMYWYRQDPGQGLRLIYYSQIVNDFQKGDIAEGYSVSREKKESFPLTVTSAQKNPTAFYLCASSPRQIMRDGYTFGSGTRLTVV.

This clonotype has just a few counts. This chain links TRBV25-1 with TRBJ2-2, with D tentatively TRBD1 (5 bases). Trimming removed 2 bases at V and 8 bases at J, with 9 bases between. The CDR3 totals 13 residues. CDR1 is MGHDK and CDR2 is SYGVNS in the germline V gene. CDR3 nucleotides: TGTGCCAGCAGTGAACAGGGATCTGGGGAGCTGTTTTTT. It is translated as CASSEQGSGELFF. The whole variable domain, remainder taken from reference TRBV25-1 and TRBJ2-2, is EADIYQTPRYLVIGTGKKITLECSQTMGHDKMYWYQQDPGMELHLIHYSYGVNSTEKGDLSSESTVSRIRTEHFPLTLESARPSHTSQYLCASSEQGSGELFFGEGSRLTVL.

This clonotype was observed a few times. The V call is TRBV28, the J call TRBJ1-4; TRBD1 might be the D (6 bases). Germline loops: CDR1 MDHEN, CDR2 SYDVKM. CDR3 length: 13 residues. The V and J ends lost 6 bases and 7 bases respectively, with 12 bases between them. CDR3 residues: CASRLDSFEKLFF. CDR3 nucleotides: TGTGCCAGCAGACTGGACAGTTTTGAAAAACTGTTTTTT.

V gene TRBV7-3 combines with J gene TRBJ1-6; D call uncertain. This CDR3 comprises 15 residues. V was clipped by 4 bases and J by 0 bases, with 7 bases between them. Germline V gives CDR1 SGHTA, CDR2 FQGTGA. This CDR3 is CASSSSSSYNSPLHF. In nucleotides, the CDR3 is TGTGCCAGCAGCTCAAGCAGCTCCTATAATTCACCCCTCCACTTT.

The V gene is TRBV4-3, the J gene TRBJ1-4; D remains unclear. Germline CDR1 and CDR2: LGHNA and YSLEER. This CDR3 spans 14 amino acids. V lost 0 bases and J 8 bases, leaving 10 bases between the germline ends. CDR3 sequence reads: CASSQDRGEEKLFF. For the CDR3, the DNA is TGCGCCAGCAGCCAAGATCGTGGGGAGGAAAAACTGTTTTTT.

The chain recombines TRBV6-2 or TRBV6-3 with TRBJ1-5; D is possibly TRBD1 (6 bases). Germline-derived CDR1 and CDR2 are MNHEY and SVGEGT. V lost 8 bases to trimming and J lost 3 bases, with 11 bases between them. The CDR3 is 13 residues long. The CDR3 loop reads CASWTANNQPQHF. The CDR3 DNA reads TGTGCCAGCTGGACAGCCAACAATCAGCCCCAGCATTTT.

This clonotype was seen a handful of times. CDR3 coding DNA: TGCGCCAGCAGCCAAGGTCCGGTAGCGAACACTGAAGCTTTCTTT. Its translation: CASSQGPVANTEAFF. The chain combines TRBV4-1 with TRBJ1-1; D gene unclear. V lost 1 base and J 1 base, leaving 10 bases between the germline ends. Germline V gene data show CDR1 as MGHRA and CDR2 as YSYEKL. The CDR3 is 15 amino acids.

This clonotype was observed at least ten times. The V and J genes are TRBV28 and TRBJ2-7, with 12 nucleotides matching TRBD2. Germline trimming cut 3 bases from V and 0 bases from J; bases unmatched to any gene: 3. Germline lookup yields CDR1 MDHEN and CDR2 SYDVKM. This CDR3 has 16 amino acids. The CDR3 nucleotides are TGTGCCAGCAGTTTGGGACTAGCGGGCCTCTCCTACGAGCAGTACTTC. Its protein is CASSLGLAGLSYEQYF.

The rearrangement uses TRBV29-1 and TRBJ2-1; 10 bases line up with TRBD2. V shed 8 bases, J shed 1 base, and the junction held 8 bases outside the gene matches. Per germline, CDR1 SQVTM and CDR2 ANQGSEA. The CDR3 is 15 amino acids. The DNA for the CDR3 is TGCAGCACGAGCGGGGGGGATTTTTCCTACAATGAGCAGTTCTTC. It codes for CSTSGGDFSYNEQFF.

This clonotype was recorded a few times. The chain is built from TRBV4-3 and TRBJ2-5; 14 bases are a match to TRBD2. V gave up 4 bases and J gave up 4 bases; unmatched junction bases: 5. Per germline, CDR1 LGHNA and CDR2 YSLEER. There are 16 residues in the CDR3. The CDR3, as DNA: TGCGCCAGCAGCCCCTCGGGACTAGCGGGAGTAGAGACCCAGTACTTC. It yields the protein CASSPSGLAGVETQYF.

V is TRBV6-1 and J is TRBJ2-2; 13 bases are a match to TRBD2. CDR3 length equals 16 residues. Germline V CDR1 and CDR2: MNHNS, SASEGT. J was trimmed by 7 bases and V by 7 bases; bases with no gene match: 9. CDR3 amino acids: CASTLLAGGLGGELFF. The CDR3 DNA follows: TGTGCCAGCACCCTACTAGCGGGGGGGCTCGGCGGGGAGCTGTTTTTT.

The V and J genes are TRBV29-1 and TRBJ1-2; D gene unclear. This CDR3 is 9 amino acids long. Trimming removed 4 bases from V and 10 bases from J, with 7 bases in between. Germline V gives CDR1 SQVTM, CDR2 ANQGSEA. The CDR3 protein is CSVGGYYTF. In DNA, the CDR3 is TGCAGCGTTGGGGGTTACTACACCTTC.